Here is one T cell receptor (beta chain) with its context. Its antigen is as yet unknown. Repertoires were generated with immunoSEQ multiplex PCR, while TCRdb's copy carries only in-frame clones and drops some. This table has more than 70,000 clones, approximately 83% appearing once. Germline V gene data show CDR1 as MNHNS and CDR2 as SASEGT. The V gene lost 3 bases and the J gene lost 5 bases, with 8 bases spanning the gap. The CDR3 spans 14 residues. The data stem from a study of OX40 agonist ivuxolimab in advanced cancers. Study-wide results and limits: More expanded clones were found, on average, in CD8+ than in CD4+ T cells.

This material consisted of CD4+ or CD8+ T cells sorted from blood, taken in a trial of the OX40 agonist ivuxolimab. The chain uses TRBV6-1 and TRBJ1-6; D unresolved. The sequence derives from an adult with an advanced solid tumor such as melanoma, head and neck, liver or kidney cancer. The DNA of the CDR3 is TGTGCCAGCAGTGATAGTAAGAATAATTCACCCCTCCACTTT. Its protein product is CASSDSKNNSPLHF.